This is a list of T cell receptor beta chains from one sample in a study of T-cell reconstitution after alpha-beta-depleted transplantation in children. MiXCR, run by TCRdb on the PCR reads, gives a single entry per CDR3 protein. The repertoire consists of tens of thousands of distinct CDR3 sequences, with 5.8% occurring once and the leading ten covering more than 30%. Sequencing was performed on PBMCs, mostly from graft donor cells, taken 60 days after TCRalphabeta/CD19-depleted stem cell transplant. All receptors derive from a female patient younger than 10 who had a stem cell transplant for aplastic anemia, so the T cells may come from the graft donor. Each CDR3 is given with its conserved first and last residue. A D gene is named only where the DNA matches it firmly. Not every row has a clone size; where given, it reads once, few, many or a size class.

CDR3 protein: CASSQGLGTPGDEQFF; CDR3 DNA: TGTGCCAGCAGCCAAGGGTTAGGGACCCCCGGGGATGAGCAGTTCTTC; V gene: TRBV3-1; J gene: TRBJ2-1; clone size: many; D gene: .
CDR3 protein: CATSRGRPTGANVLTF; CDR3 DNA: TGTGCCACCAGCAGAGGACGGCCGACTGGGGCCAACGTCCTGACTTTC; V gene: TRBV15; J gene: TRBJ2-6; clone size: many; D gene: .
CDR3 protein: CSARGLMRGKDTQYF; CDR3 DNA: TGCAGTGCTAGAGGTCTTATGAGGGGGAAAGATACGCAGTATTTT; V gene: TRBV20-1; J gene: TRBJ2-3; clone size: many; D gene: .
CDR3 protein: CASSWNGQGNTGELFF; CDR3 DNA: TGCGCCAGCAGCTGGAACGGACAGGGGAACACCGGGGAGCTGTTTTTT; V gene: TRBV5-1; J gene: TRBJ2-2; clone size: many; D gene: TRBD1
CDR3 protein: CASSVGPGQGGPDTQYF; CDR3 DNA: TGTGCCAGCAGCGTAGGTCCAGGACAGGGAGGCCCAGATACGCAGTATTTT; V gene: TRBV9; J gene: TRBJ2-3; clone size: many; D gene: TRBD1
CDR3 protein: CASSPLGNIQYF; CDR3 DNA: TGTGCCAGCTCACCACTCGGCAACATTCAGTACTTC; V gene: TRBV18; J gene: TRBJ2-4; clone size: .; D gene: .
CDR3 protein: CASSLRGTRYNEQFF; CDR3 DNA: TGTGCCAGCAGCCTTAGGGGGACTCGGTACAATGAGCAGTTCTTC; V gene: TRBV6-2/TRBV6-3; J gene: TRBJ2-1; clone size: many; D gene: .
CDR3 protein: CSARALTGTGANVLTF; CDR3 DNA: TGCAGTGCTAGAGCTTTAACCGGGACCGGGGCCAACGTCCTGACTTTC; V gene: TRBV20-1; J gene: TRBJ2-6; clone size: many; D gene: .
CDR3 protein: CASSLAGPPDSYEQYF; CDR3 DNA: TGCGCCAGCAGCTTGGCCGGACCCCCGGACTCCTACGAGCAGTACTTC; V gene: TRBV5-1; J gene: TRBJ2-7; clone size: many; D gene: .
CDR3 protein: CASSLAAYYEQYF; CDR3 DNA: TGTGCCAGCAGCTTAGCAGCTTATTACGAGCAGTACTTC; V gene: TRBV7-2; J gene: TRBJ2-7; clone size: many; D gene: .
CDR3 protein: CASSQLRTGGAEAFF; CDR3 DNA: TGTGCCAGCAGCCAATTAAGAACAGGGGGCGCTGAAGCTTTCTTT; V gene: TRBV3-1; J gene: TRBJ1-1; clone size: few; D gene: TRBD1
CDR3 protein: CASTLRGGQGSYEQYF; CDR3 DNA: TGTGCCAGCACCTTAAGGGGGGGACAGGGCTCCTACGAGCAGTACTTC; V gene: TRBV28; J gene: TRBJ2-7; clone size: many; D gene: TRBD1
CDR3 protein: CSARDHETQYF; CDR3 DNA: TGCAGTGCTAGAGATCACGAGACCCAGTACTTC; V gene: TRBV20-1; J gene: TRBJ2-5; clone size: many; D gene: .
CDR3 protein: CASSLSQGVGGTDTQYF; CDR3 DNA: TGTGCCAGCAGTTTAAGCCAGGGCGTAGGGGGCACAGATACGCAGTATTTT; V gene: TRBV28; J gene: TRBJ2-3; clone size: few; D gene: .
CDR3 protein: CASSPPGQGAGEAFF; CDR3 DNA: TGTGCCAGCAGTCCCCCGGGACAGGGGGCCGGTGAAGCTTTCTTT; V gene: TRBV6-5; J gene: TRBJ1-1; clone size: .; D gene: TRBD1
CDR3 protein: CASSYLGGRGVQKLFF; CDR3 DNA: TGTGCCAGCAGTTACCTCGGAGGCAGGGGTGTGCAAAAACTGTTTTTT; V gene: TRBV6-5; J gene: TRBJ1-4; clone size: many; D gene: .
CDR3 protein: CASSQEPEKTDTQYF; CDR3 DNA: TGTGCCAGCAGCCAAGAACCCGAGAAGACAGATACGCAGTATTTT; V gene: TRBV4-2; J gene: TRBJ2-3; clone size: .; D gene: .
CDR3 protein: CASSIGQGDPTDTQYF; CDR3 DNA: TGCGCCAGCAGCATCGGGCAGGGGGATCCCACAGATACGCAGTATTTT; V gene: TRBV5-1; J gene: TRBJ2-3; clone size: .; D gene: TRBD1
CDR3 protein: CASSPQGQAFSGVKLFF; CDR3 DNA: TGTGCCAGCAGTCCACAGGGACAGGCGTTCAGCGGTGTAAAACTGTTTTTT; V gene: TRBV27; J gene: TRBJ1-4; clone size: many; D gene: TRBD1
CDR3 protein: CASLRDRGRTDAQYF; CDR3 DNA: TGTGCCAGCCTCCGGGACAGGGGGCGCACAGATGCGCAGTATTTT; V gene: TRBV28; J gene: TRBJ2-3; clone size: .; D gene: TRBD1
CDR3 protein: CASSLTGGASETQYF; CDR3 DNA: TGTGCCAGCAGCTTGACAGGGGGCGCTTCGGAGACCCAGTACTTC; V gene: TRBV5-6; J gene: TRBJ2-5; clone size: many; D gene: TRBD1
CDR3 protein: CASSRSGGLPGYTF; CDR3 DNA: TGTGCCAGCAGTCGAAGTGGAGGTCTCCCTGGCTACACCTTC; V gene: TRBV25-1; J gene: TRBJ1-2; clone size: .; D gene: .
CDR3 protein: CASSSAGGQPQHF; CDR3 DNA: TGTGCCAGCAGTTCAGCAGGGGGTCAGCCCCAGCATTTT; V gene: TRBV12-3/TRBV12-4; J gene: TRBJ1-5; clone size: .; D gene: TRBD1
CDR3 protein: CASRRGVPNEKLFF; CDR3 DNA: TGTGCCAGCAGGAGAGGGGTCCCTAATGAAAAACTGTTTTTT; V gene: TRBV28; J gene: TRBJ1-4; clone size: .; D gene: .
CDR3 protein: CAWGGGTEAFF; CDR3 DNA: TGTGCCTGGGGGGGGGGCACTGAAGCTTTCTTT; V gene: TRBV30; J gene: TRBJ1-1; clone size: .; D gene: .
CDR3 protein: CASSWTGGNYGYTF; CDR3 DNA: TGTGCCAGCAGTTGGACAGGGGGTAACTATGGCTACACCTTC; V gene: TRBV6-5; J gene: TRBJ1-2; clone size: .; D gene: TRBD1
CDR3 protein: CASSQQGSGGYTF; CDR3 DNA: TGTGCCAGCAGTCAACAGGGGAGTGGTGGCTACACCTTC; V gene: TRBV12-3/TRBV12-4; J gene: TRBJ1-2; clone size: many; D gene: TRBD1
CDR3 protein: CASSRIGGQGDTQYF; CDR3 DNA: TGCGCCAGCAGCCGCATTGGGGGCCAGGGAGATACGCAGTATTTT; V gene: TRBV5-1; J gene: TRBJ2-3; clone size: many; D gene: .
CDR3 protein: CATRDRGYGYTF; CDR3 DNA: TGTGCCACCAGAGACAGGGGCTATGGCTACACCTTC; V gene: TRBV24-1; J gene: TRBJ1-2; clone size: .; D gene: TRBD1
CDR3 protein: CSAREGSGTSSYNEQFF; CDR3 DNA: TGCAGTGCTAGAGAGGGGTCGGGCACGAGCTCCTACAATGAGCAGTTCTTC; V gene: TRBV20-1; J gene: TRBJ2-1; clone size: many; D gene: .
CDR3 protein: CASSLTLAGELTDTQYF; CDR3 DNA: TGTGCCAGCAGCTTAACACTAGCGGGAGAACTCACAGATACGCAGTATTTT; V gene: TRBV7-9; J gene: TRBJ2-3; clone size: .; D gene: TRBD2
CDR3 protein: CASSLAPAQETQYF; CDR3 DNA: TGTGCCAGCAGCTTAGCCCCAGCCCAGGAGACCCAGTACTTC; V gene: TRBV7-6; J gene: TRBJ2-5; clone size: few; D gene: .
CDR3 protein: CASSAAPRLAGGYEQYF; CDR3 DNA: TGTGCCAGCAGCGCCGCCCCGCGGCTAGCGGGAGGCTACGAGCAGTACTTC; V gene: TRBV9; J gene: TRBJ2-7; clone size: many; D gene: TRBD2
CDR3 protein: CASSGGRFSGANVLTF; CDR3 DNA: TGTGCCAGCAGCGGAGGACGGTTCTCTGGGGCCAACGTCCTGACTTTC; V gene: TRBV2; J gene: TRBJ2-6; clone size: few; D gene: .